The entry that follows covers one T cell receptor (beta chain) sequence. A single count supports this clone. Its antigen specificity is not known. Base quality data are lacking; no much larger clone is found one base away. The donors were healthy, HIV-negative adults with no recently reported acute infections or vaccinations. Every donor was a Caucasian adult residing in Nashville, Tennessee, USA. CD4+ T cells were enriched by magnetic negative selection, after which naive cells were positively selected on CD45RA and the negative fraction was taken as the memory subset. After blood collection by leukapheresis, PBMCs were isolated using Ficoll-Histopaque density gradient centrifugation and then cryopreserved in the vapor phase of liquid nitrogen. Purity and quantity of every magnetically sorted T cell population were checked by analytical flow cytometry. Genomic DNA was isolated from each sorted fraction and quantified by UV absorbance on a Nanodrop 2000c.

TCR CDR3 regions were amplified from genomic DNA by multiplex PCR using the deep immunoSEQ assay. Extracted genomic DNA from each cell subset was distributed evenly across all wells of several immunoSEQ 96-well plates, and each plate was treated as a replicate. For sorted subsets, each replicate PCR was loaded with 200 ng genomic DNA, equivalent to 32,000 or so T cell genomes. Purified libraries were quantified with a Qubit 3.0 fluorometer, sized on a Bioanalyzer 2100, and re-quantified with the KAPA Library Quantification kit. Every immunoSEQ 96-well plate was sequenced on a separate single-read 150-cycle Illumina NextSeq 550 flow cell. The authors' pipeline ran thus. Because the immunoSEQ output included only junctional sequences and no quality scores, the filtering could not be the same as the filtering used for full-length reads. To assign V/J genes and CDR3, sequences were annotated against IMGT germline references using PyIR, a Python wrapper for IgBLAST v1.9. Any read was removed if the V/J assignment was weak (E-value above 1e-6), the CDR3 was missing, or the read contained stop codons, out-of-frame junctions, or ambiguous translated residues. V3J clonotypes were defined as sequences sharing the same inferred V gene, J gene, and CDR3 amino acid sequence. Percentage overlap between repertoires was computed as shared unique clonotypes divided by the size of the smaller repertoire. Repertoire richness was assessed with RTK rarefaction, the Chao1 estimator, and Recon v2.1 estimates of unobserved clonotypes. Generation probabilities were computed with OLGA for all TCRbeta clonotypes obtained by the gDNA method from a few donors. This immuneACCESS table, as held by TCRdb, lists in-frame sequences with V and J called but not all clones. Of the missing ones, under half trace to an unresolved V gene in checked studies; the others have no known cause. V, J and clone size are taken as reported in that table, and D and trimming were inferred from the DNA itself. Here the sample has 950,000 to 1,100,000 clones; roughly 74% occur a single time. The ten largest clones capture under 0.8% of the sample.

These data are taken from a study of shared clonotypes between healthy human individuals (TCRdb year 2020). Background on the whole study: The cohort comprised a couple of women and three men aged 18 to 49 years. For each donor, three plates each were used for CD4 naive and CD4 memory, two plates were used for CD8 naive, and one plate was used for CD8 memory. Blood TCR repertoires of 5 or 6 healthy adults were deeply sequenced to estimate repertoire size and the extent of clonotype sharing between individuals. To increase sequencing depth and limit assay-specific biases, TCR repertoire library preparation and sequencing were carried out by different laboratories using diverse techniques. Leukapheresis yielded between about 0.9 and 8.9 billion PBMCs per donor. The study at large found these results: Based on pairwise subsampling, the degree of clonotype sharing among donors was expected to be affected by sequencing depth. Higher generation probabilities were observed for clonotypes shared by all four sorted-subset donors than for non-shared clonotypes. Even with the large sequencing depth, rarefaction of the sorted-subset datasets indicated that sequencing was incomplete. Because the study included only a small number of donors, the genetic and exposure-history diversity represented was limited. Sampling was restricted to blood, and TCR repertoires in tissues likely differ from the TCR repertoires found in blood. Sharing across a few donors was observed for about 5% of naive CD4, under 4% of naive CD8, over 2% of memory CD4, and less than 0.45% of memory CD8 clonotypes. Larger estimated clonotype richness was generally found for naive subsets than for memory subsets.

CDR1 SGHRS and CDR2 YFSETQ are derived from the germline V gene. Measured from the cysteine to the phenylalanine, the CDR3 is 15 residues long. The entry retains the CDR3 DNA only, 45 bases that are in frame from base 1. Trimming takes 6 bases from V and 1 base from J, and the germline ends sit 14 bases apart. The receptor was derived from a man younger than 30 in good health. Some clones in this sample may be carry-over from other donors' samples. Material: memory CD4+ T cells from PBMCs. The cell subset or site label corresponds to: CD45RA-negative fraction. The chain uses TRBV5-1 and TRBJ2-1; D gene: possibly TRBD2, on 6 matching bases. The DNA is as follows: TGCGCCAGCACAAGTACGGCGGGGTCCTACAATGAGCAGTTCTTC. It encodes CASTSTAGSYNEQFF.